This T cell receptor beta chain was captured by sequencing in a study of blood T cell repertoires in COVID-19. The CDR3 has 14 residues. The V gene's germline CDR1 is SNHLY and CDR2 FYNNEI. V lost 6 bases and J lost 2, with 11 bases in between. Data came from immunoSEQ multiplex PCR; TCRdb stores just in-frame clones and leaves some out. The table lists about 130,000 clones, around 88% of them singletons. Sequencing was carried out using peripheral blood. The chain couples TRBV2 to TRBJ1-5; D gene uncertain. This sequence originates from a human donor in a cohort sampled during active COVID-19. For the CDR3, the DNA is TGTGCCAGCAGACTCAGAGAGGGCAATCAGCCCCAGCATTTT. The encoded protein is CASRLREGNQPQHF.